This TCR beta chain came from a study of blood T cell repertoires in COVID-19. Trimming shortened V by 3 bases and J by 0 bases, and 14 bases separated the two germline ends. CDR3 length: 16 residues. Germline CDR1 reads SGHRS; CDR2 reads YFSETQ. TCRdb's table, derived via immunoSEQ multiplex PCR, lists solely in-frame clones and lacks some. The sample lists 190,000 or so clones; 70% to 85% were seen once. The J gene is TRBJ2-3, the V gene TRBV5-1; no firm D call. The sequenced sample consisted of peripheral blood. This receptor was taken from a woman of 80 years or more with acute or convalescent COVID-19. CDR3 coding DNA: TGCGCCAGCAGCTCGGCCGGTGGCGGAAGCACAGATACGCAGTATTTT. Amino acid sequence: CASSSAGGGSTDTQYF.